These 21 T cell receptor beta chains originate from one sample sequenced in a study of T cells in Graves' hyperthyroidism and ophthalmopathy. RNA transcripts gave rise to amplified TCR beta CDR3 regions. The HTBI primer set drove a first-round RT-PCR of the TCR CDR3. A single record per CDR3 protein comes from TCRdb applying MiXCR to the multiplex PCR reads. The sample yields 450,000 to 500,000 distinct CDR3 sequences, approximately 23% seen once. Sequenced material: blood. These receptors originate from a woman aged 70 to 79 with Graves' ophthalmopathy.

V usage is TRBV19 and J usage is TRBJ2-3; 9 bases line up with TRBD2. Germline V gene data show CDR1 as LNHDA and CDR2 as SQIVND (reference sequence). The V and J ends lost 5 bases and 2 bases, in that order; junction bases with no gene match: 8. CDR3 length equals 16 residues. The CDR3 DNA is TGTGCCAGTAGTCGACTAGCGGAGTTGTCCACAGATACGCAGTATTTT. Amino acid sequence: CASSRLAELSTDTQYF.

This clonotype was counted many times. The chain carries TRBV28 and TRBJ2-5, with D maybe TRBD1 (5 bases). The length of the CDR3 is 14 residues. Germline V gene sequence: CDR1 MDHEN, CDR2 SYDVKM. V shed 2 bases and J shed 6 bases, with 13 bases lying between them. CDR3 residues: CASSLDSGWKTQYF. The DNA of the CDR3 is TGTGCCAGCAGTTTAGACAGTGGTTGGAAGACCCAGTACTTC.

This clonotype came up many times. CDR3 coding DNA: TGTGCCAGCGCAATAGCGGGGGGGACAGATACGCAGTATTTT. Translation gives CASAIAGGTDTQYF. The chain couples TRBV6-1 to TRBJ2-3; 11 bases align to TRBD2. Germline CDR1 reads MNHNS; CDR2 reads SASEGT. J lost 3 bases, V lost 8 bases, and 4 bases had no gene match. The CDR3 has 14 amino acids.

This clonotype came up many times. One end of the junction varies from germline; a read error may be responsible. This chain uses TRBV2 with TRBJ1-4; D gene uncertain. This CDR3 spans 17 amino acids. Germline CDR1 is SNHLY and CDR2 is FYNNEI. The CDR3 sequence is CASSEGYILATNEKLFF. Here the CDR3 DNA reads TGTGCCAGCAGCGAAGGGTATATTCTTGCAACTAATGAAAAACTGTTTTTT. Together with reference TRBV2 and TRBJ1-4, the CDR3 gives the full variable domain: EPEVTQTPSHQVTQMGQEVILRCVPISNHLYFYWYRQILGQKVEFLVSFYNNEISEKSEIFDDQFSVERPDGSNFTLKIRSTKLEDSAMYFCASSEGYILATNEKLFFGSGTQLSVL.

The chain uses TRBV6-1 and TRBJ2-7; perhaps TRBD2 as D (5 bases). This CDR3 spans 15 amino acids. Germline CDR1 MNHNS, CDR2 SASEGT. V gave up 10 bases and J gave up 0 bases, with 19 bases separating them. The CDR3 DNA is TGTGCCACCCGAGGGTCAGGACTGATCTCCTACGAGCAGTACTTC. The encoded protein is CATRGSGLISYEQYF.

This clonotype has ten or more counts. The V gene is TRBV3-1, the J gene TRBJ1-1; no reliable D call. V was trimmed by 1 base and J by 6 bases, leaving 9 bases between them. The CDR3 has 13 amino acids. Looked up from germline, CDR1 is LGHDT and CDR2 is YNNKEL (reference sequence). In DNA, the CDR3 is TGTGCCAGCAGCCAAGTTGAGGGCTCTGAAGCTTTCTTT. Its protein product is CASSQVEGSEAFF.

The chain combines TRBV19 with TRBJ1-6; weak D call: TRBD1 (6 bases). The CDR3 runs 16 residues. Trimming shortened V by 0 bases and J by 8 bases, and 14 bases separated the two germline ends. CDR1 is LNHDA and CDR2 is SQIVND in the germline V gene (reference sequence). CDR3 region: CASSIDLRQGYSPLHF. The CDR3 DNA follows: TGTGCCAGTAGTATAGATCTGAGGCAGGGGTATTCACCCCTCCACTTT.

This clonotype was counted only a few times. This sequence joins TRBV20-1 and TRBJ1-1; D gene ambiguous. The CDR3 covers 11 residues. Germline CDR1 is DFQATT and CDR2 is SNEGSKA (reference sequence). V lost 6 bases to trimming and J lost 6 bases, with 11 bases between them. The CDR3 DNA reads as TGCAGTGCCAGCGGAATTTCTGAAGCTTTCTTT. It is translated as CSASGISEAFF.

This clonotype has more than one count but fewer than ten. The chain has TRBV6-2 or TRBV6-3 and TRBJ1-5; possible D gene TRBD1, 6 bases. The CDR3 runs to 13 residues. The V end lost 6 bases, the J end lost 4 bases, and 10 bases lay between the germline ends. Germline V gives CDR1 MNHEY, CDR2 SVGEGT. The chain's CDR3 is CASSGTPNQPQHF. CDR3 in DNA: TGTGCCAGCAGCGGGACACCAAATCAGCCCCAGCATTTT.

This clonotype was detected only a few times. The CDR3 sequence is CASSLGGGQISGNTIYF. In DNA form, the CDR3 reads TGTGCCAGCAGCTTAGGTGGGGGACAGATATCTGGAAACACCATATATTTT. The chain employs TRBV7-3 and TRBJ1-3, with 7 bases matching TRBD1. The CDR3 has 17 amino acids. Per the germline V gene, CDR1 is SGHTA and CDR2 is FQGTGA. V dropped 2 bases and J dropped 1; count of bases not matched to a gene: 8.

This clonotype has more than one count but fewer than ten. The V call is TRBV28, the J call TRBJ1-2, with D tentatively TRBD1 (6 bases). Germline V gene lookup returns CDR1 MDHEN and CDR2 SYDVKM. CDR3 length equals 12 residues. V shed 7 bases and J shed 5 bases, with 11 bases lying between them. Written as DNA, the CDR3 is TGTGCCAGCACCCAGGGGCGGTATGGCTACACCTTC. It specifies CASTQGRYGYTF.

About this clonotype itself: The junction differs from germline at one of its ends, possibly a read error. V is TRBV5-5 and J is TRBJ2-7; 7 bases align to TRBD2. Germline V gene lookup returns CDR1 SGHKS and CDR2 YYEKEE (reference sequence). This CDR3 is 15 amino acids long. CDR3 protein: CASGLGGGSGYEQYF. DNA of the CDR3: TGTGCCAGCGGCTTGGGTGGCGGGAGTGGCTACGAGCAGTACTTC. The variable domain in full, with the rest retrieved from reference TRBV5-5 and TRBJ2-7, is DAGVTQSPTHLIKTRGQQVTLRCSPISGHKSVSWYQQVLGQGPQFIFQYYEKEERGRGNFPDRFSARQFPNYSSELNVNALLLGDSALYLCASGLGGGSGYEQYFGPGTRLTVT.

Of note for this clonotype: Germline is not matched at one junction end, which may reflect a read error. The genes are TRBV5-1 and TRBJ2-5; perhaps TRBD2 as D (5 bases). Germline loops: CDR1 SGHRS, CDR2 YFSETQ. This CDR3 has 14 residues. The CDR3 sequence: CASSFRGIQETQYF. The CDR3 coding sequence is TGTGCCAGCAGCTTTAGAGGGATCCAAGAGACCCAGTACTTC.

This chain links TRBV18 with TRBJ2-1; D is possibly TRBD1 (6 bases). This CDR3 is built from 14 residues. Germline V CDR1 and CDR2: KGHSH, LQKENI. Deletions cut 9 bases from V and 0 bases from J, with 12 bases between. The CDR3 protein is CASSDRRSYNEQFF. The CDR3 DNA sequence: TGTGCCAGTTCGGACAGACGCTCCTACAATGAGCAGTTCTTC.

This clonotype turned up a few times. The chain carries TRBV12-3 or TRBV12-4 and TRBJ2-1; D is uncertain. The CDR3 sequence is 13 residues long. Trimming cost V 3 bases and J 7 bases, with 10 bases left between them. The CDR3 here is CASSFYSGNEQFF. The CDR3 coding sequence is TGTGCCAGCAGTTTCTACTCCGGGAATGAGCAGTTCTTC.

The chain couples TRBV12-3 or TRBV12-4 to TRBJ1-2; 10 bases line up with TRBD1. Trimming cost V 3 bases and J 7 bases; bases outside gene matches: 11. The CDR3 consists of 16 residues. The CDR3 protein is CASSLGLGDRGGGYTF. The CDR3 region has the DNA TGTGCCAGCAGTTTGGGGCTAGGGGACAGGGGTGGTGGCTACACCTTC.

V gene TRBV20-1 combines with J gene TRBJ2-7; TRBD2 might be the D (6 bases). CDR3 length: 15 amino acids. V dropped 0 bases and J dropped 4 bases, with 16 bases sitting between them. Per germline, CDR1 DFQATT and CDR2 SNEGSKA (reference sequence). The CDR3: CSAREEGGTVYEQYF. CDR3 DNA: TGCAGTGCTAGAGAAGAGGGCGGGACGGTGTACGAGCAGTACTTC.

This clonotype occurred many times. The chain couples TRBV20-1 to TRBJ1-1, with unresolved D. The germline gives CDR1 DFQATT, CDR2 SNEGSKA (reference sequence). V gave up 6 bases and J gave up 0 bases, with 11 bases separating them. The CDR3 extends over 13 amino acids. As DNA, the CDR3 is TGCAGTGCGAGGTATGGCATGAACACTGAAGCTTTCTTT. Translated, it gives CSARYGMNTEAFF.

The chain combines TRBV7-2 with TRBJ2-5, with TRBD2 identical over 14 bases. CDR3 length: 19 amino acids. Per the germline V gene, CDR1 is SGHTA and CDR2 is FQGNSA. V trimming: 2 bases; J trimming: 5 bases; junction bases outside the gene matches: 13. The CDR3 region is CASSLLPPGLAGGLETQYF. The CDR3 nucleotides read TGTGCCAGCAGCTTACTCCCTCCAGGACTAGCGGGAGGTTTGGAGACCCAGTACTTC.

There are a few counts of this clonotype. The chain couples TRBV5-1 to TRBJ2-7; D gene unclear. The CDR3 consists of 13 residues. Germline V gene data show CDR1 as SGHRS and CDR2 as YFSETQ. Trimming removed 0 bases from V and 5 bases from J, with 9 bases in between. This CDR3 is CASSLEGRNEQYF. DNA for the CDR3: TGCGCCAGCAGCTTGGAAGGGCGAAACGAGCAGTACTTC.

This chain uses TRBV3-1 with TRBJ1-4; no clear D. The germline V gene has CDR1 LGHDT and CDR2 YNNKEL (reference sequence). V was pared by 1 base and J by 10 bases, with 4 bases between. The CDR3 is 11 amino acids. This CDR3 is CASSQVGKLFF. Written as DNA, the CDR3 is TGTGCCAGCAGCCAAGTAGGAAAACTGTTTTTT.